Each of the 23 T cell receptor beta chains below was sequenced from the same sample in a study of CD8+CD57+ T cells in acquired aplastic anemia. Only patients with CD8+CD57+ cell expansion on flow cytometry were chosen for sequencing. The template used for profiling TCR beta VDJ and CDR3 was genomic DNA. TCRdb fed the reads into MiXCR, producing one record per CDR3 protein. The sample comprises about 160,000 distinct CDR3 sequences, around half of which are singletons, and 3.2% rests with the top ten. Sequencing was done on a sample of sorted CD4+, CD8+, or CD8+CD57+ T cells (not recorded which) from PBMCs. Receptors were obtained from a human donor with aplastic anemia.

This chain joins TRBV3-1 and TRBJ1-6; 8 nucleotides align to TRBD1. This CDR3 is 15 amino acids long. J lost 12 bases, V lost 4 bases, and 11 bases had no gene match. Germline V gene data show CDR1 as LGHDT and CDR2 as YNNKEL (reference sequence). This CDR3 reads CASSPEGQAGGPLHF. The CDR3 DNA reads as TGTGCCAGCAGCCCCGAGGGACAGGCAGGGGGACCCCTCCACTTT.

DNA of the CDR3: TGTGCCATCGTCGCCGGGACAGGGGACTACGAGCAGTACTTC. Protein sequence: CAIVAGTGDYEQYF. J is TRBJ2-7 and V is TRBV10-3, with TRBD1 matching 10 bases. V shed 8 bases, J shed 3 bases, and the junction held 7 bases outside the gene matches. The germline CDR1 and CDR2 sequences are ENHRY and SYGVKD. The CDR3 has 14 residues.

This clonotype was observed a handful of times. The chain couples TRBV15 to TRBJ2-2; maybe TRBD1 (5 bases). There are 14 residues in the CDR3. Trimming cost V 0 bases and J 10 bases, with 12 bases left between them. Germline lookup yields CDR1 LNHNV and CDR2 YYDKDF (reference sequence). CDR3 DNA: TGTGCCACCAGCAGAGATAGGGGTATCGAGGAGCTGTTTTTT. Its protein is CATSRDRGIEELFF. The full variable domain, completed using reference TRBV15 and TRBJ2-2, is DAMVIQNPRYQVTQFGKPVTLSCSQTLNHNVMYWYQQKSSQAPKLLFHYYDKDFNNEADTPDNFQSRRPNTSFCFLDIRSPGLGDTAMYLCATSRDRGIEELFFGEGSRLTVL.

Ten or more counts support this clonotype. V gene TRBV20-1 combines with J gene TRBJ2-1; 14 bases agree with TRBD2. J was trimmed by 11 bases and V by 0 bases; bases with no gene match: 6. This CDR3 has 15 residues. CDR1 DFQATT and CDR2 SNEGSKA come from the germline V gene (reference sequence). The CDR3 spells CSARDPGLAGGKQFF. DNA of the CDR3: TGCAGTGCTAGAGATCCCGGACTAGCGGGGGGCAAGCAGTTCTTC.

This rearrangement joins TRBV6-1 to TRBJ2-2; the D call may be TRBD1 or TRBD2 (5 bases each). This CDR3 has 14 amino acids. CDR1 MNHNS and CDR2 SASEGT come from the germline V gene. V lost 5 bases to trimming and J lost 7 bases, with 14 bases between them. The CDR3 loop reads CASSRVPGSGELFF. The CDR3 bases are TGTGCCAGCAGTCGGGTCCCAGGGAGCGGGGAGCTGTTTTTT.

This clonotype has at least ten counts. This rearrangement joins TRBV11-2 to TRBJ1-2; 8 bases align to TRBD1. Germline V gene data show CDR1 as SGHAT and CDR2 as FQNNGV. The CDR3 length is 16 residues. V shed 0 bases and J 2 bases; nucleotides not matched to a gene: 5. The DNA of the CDR3 is TGTGCCAGCAGCTTAGACAGGGGGCCGTACAACTATGGCTACACCTTC. It specifies CASSLDRGPYNYGYTF.

A few counts support this clonotype. The V call is TRBV5-1, the J call TRBJ1-1, with D perhaps TRBD1 (5 bases). The CDR3 contains 16 residues. Trimming stripped 0 bases from V and 0 bases from J, with 12 bases between. Germline V CDR1 and CDR2: SGHRS, YFSETQ. DNA for the CDR3: TGCGCCAGCAGCTTGGTAGGGGACGGAATGAACACTGAAGCTTTCTTT. Translating it yields CASSLVGDGMNTEAFF.

This chain joins TRBV6-5 and TRBJ2-1; D is tentatively TRBD1 or TRBD2 (5 bases each). V was shortened by 6 bases and J by 6 bases, with 15 bases between the two germline ends. The CDR3 runs to 14 residues. CDR1 is MNHEY and CDR2 is SVGAGI in the germline V gene. The CDR3 loop reads CASSYDTGRNEQFF. CDR3 bases: TGTGCCAGCAGCTACGACACGGGGCGCAATGAGCAGTTCTTC.

The V and J genes are TRBV10-3 and TRBJ2-7, with 8 bases that match TRBD2. V gave up 11 bases and J gave up 2 bases; unmatched junction bases: 5. The CDR3 runs 12 residues. CDR1 is ENHRY and CDR2 is SYGVKD in the germline V gene. The CDR3: CAGPGLAYEQYF. CDR3 DNA sequence: TGTGCCGGACCGGGACTAGCCTACGAGCAGTACTTC.

Details on this clonotype: The junction departs from the called germline gene at one end, perhaps through a read error. The genes are TRBV7-2 and TRBJ1-1; tentative D call: TRBD1 (6 bases). Germline CDR1 and CDR2: SGHTA and FQGNSA. The CDR3 is made up of 14 amino acids. In DNA form, the CDR3 reads TGTGCCAGCAGCGTCGACAGGTGGAACGCTGAAGCTTTCTTT. Protein product: CASSVDRWNAEAFF.

Many counts were recorded for this clonotype. The rearrangement joins TRBV5-6 to TRBJ1-5; D is ambiguous. V lost 6 bases, J lost 4 bases, and 8 bases lay in between. The germline V gene encodes CDR1 SGHDT and CDR2 YYEEEE. The CDR3 spans 12 residues. CDR3 bases: TGTGCCAGCAATCGGCATAATCAGCCCCAGCATTTT. Protein product: CASNRHNQPQHF.

The V and J genes are TRBV2 and TRBJ2-1, with TRBD1 matching 9 bases. Germline values: CDR1 SNHLY, CDR2 FYNNEI. CDR3 length: 13 amino acids. V lost 9 bases, J lost 3 bases, and 3 bases stayed unmatched. For the CDR3, the DNA is TGTGCCAGTCACAGGGGGCTCTACAATGAGCAGTTCTTC. Residues: CASHRGLYNEQFF.

This clonotype was counted at least ten times. The chain recombines TRBV7-3 with TRBJ1-1, with 7 bases fitting TRBD1. CDR3 length: 13 amino acids. V trimming: 5 bases; J trimming: 1 base; junction bases outside the gene matches: 1. Germline assignment: CDR1 SGHTA and CDR2 FQGTGA. The DNA for the CDR3 is TGTGCCAGCAGCGGACAGGAGAACACTGAAGCTTTCTTT. Encoded protein: CASSGQENTEAFF.

This clonotype was recorded at least ten times. The chain uses TRBV27 and TRBJ1-2, with TRBD1 matching over 8 bases. V trimming: 2 bases; J trimming: 6 bases; junction bases outside the gene matches: 8. The CDR3 is 15 residues long. The V gene's germline CDR1 is MNHEY and CDR2 SMNVEV (reference sequence). CDR3 in amino acids: CASSLGAGGRNGYTF. The CDR3 bases are TGTGCCAGCAGTTTAGGGGCAGGGGGCAGAAATGGCTACACCTTC.

On this clonotype: The CDR3 does not end in the conserved phenylalanine or tryptophan, so this is likely a read error. The limits of the CDR3 on the DNA are not certain, so only TCRdb's listed CDR3 is given. This chain joins TRBV2 and TRBJ1-3; the D call in the table, TRBD1, was not verified against the DNA. CDR1 SNHLY and CDR2 FYNNEI come from the germline V gene. Ends included, the CDR3 has 8 residues. The CDR3 region is CASSRGVS.

This chain uses TRBV14 with TRBJ1-6; D is undetermined. V was cut by 1 base and J by 7 bases, with 5 bases left in between. This CDR3 comprises 13 residues. Germline CDR1 SGHDN, CDR2 FVKESK. The CDR3 region has the DNA TGTGCCAGCAGCCAAGCGTGGAATTCACCCCTCCACTTT. This encodes CASSQAWNSPLHF.

V gene TRBV7-6 combines with J gene TRBJ2-1, with 13 bases fitting TRBD2. Unmatched junction bases numbered 4, after V lost 5 bases and J lost 0 bases. Germline CDR1 SGHVS, CDR2 FNYEAQ. The CDR3 covers 17 residues. The chain's CDR3 is CASSTRTSGSSYNEQFF. The CDR3 DNA is TGTGCCAGCAGCACCAGGACTAGCGGGAGCTCCTACAATGAGCAGTTCTTC.

The sample holds many counts of this clonotype. This rearrangement joins TRBV2 to TRBJ1-4; D possibly corresponds to TRBD1 (5 bases). The CDR3 consists of 13 residues. V was pared by 6 bases and J by 8 bases, with 13 bases between. The germline V gene encodes CDR1 SNHLY and CDR2 FYNNEI. DNA of the CDR3: TGTGCCAGCAGGGGGGACGGGAAAGAAAAACTGTTTTTT. Protein product: CASRGDGKEKLFF.

This clonotype was recorded only once. The V gene is TRBV2, the J gene TRBJ1-4, with 9 bases that match TRBD1. CDR3 size: 15 residues. The trim removed 5 bases at V and 4 bases at J, leaving 5 bases unmatched. Per germline, CDR1 SNHLY and CDR2 FYNNEI. CDR3 bases: TGTGCCAGCAGTCTCCGGGGACAGGGTAATGAAAAACTGTTTTTT. It is translated as CASSLRGQGNEKLFF.

The rearrangement links TRBV19 to TRBJ1-2, with 8 nucleotides matching TRBD1. CDR1 LNHDA and CDR2 SQIVND come from the germline V gene (reference sequence). The CDR3 is made up of 15 amino acids. V shed 9 bases and J 4 bases; nucleotides not matched to a gene: 13. For the CDR3, the DNA is TGTGCCAGCGCGCCCTCGACAGGGGTGACCTATGGCTACACCTTC. This encodes CASAPSTGVTYGYTF.

The V call is TRBV15, the J call TRBJ1-6, with a weak D call TRBD1 (5 bases). Deletions cut 4 bases from V and 8 bases from J, with 18 bases between. This CDR3 spans 16 amino acids. From germline, CDR1 is LNHNV and CDR2 YYDKDF (reference sequence). CDR3 sequence: CATSKPRGLTDSPLHF. CDR3 nucleotide sequence: TGTGCCACCAGCAAGCCACGGGGACTGACTGATTCACCCCTCCACTTT.

The V and J genes are TRBV25-1 and TRBJ1-3, with unresolved D. Germline lookup yields CDR1 MGHDK and CDR2 SYGVNS. The CDR3 consists of 17 residues. The V and J ends lost 6 bases and 0 bases respectively, with 18 bases between them. For the CDR3, the DNA is TGTGCCAGCAGCGTAGAGGTAGGCTCCAGCTCTGGAAACACCATATATTTT. Translation: CASSVEVGSSSGNTIYF.

This clonotype came up a few times. The chain couples TRBV27 to TRBJ2-1, with TRBD2 matching 8 bases. The length of the CDR3 is 18 residues. Unmatched junction bases numbered 13, after V lost 2 bases and J lost 4 bases. The V gene's germline CDR1 is MNHEY and CDR2 SMNVEV (reference sequence). The chain's CDR3 is CASSLPRSGIPSYNEQFF. The CDR3 region has the DNA TGTGCCAGCAGTTTACCACGTAGCGGGATTCCTTCTTACAATGAGCAGTTCTTC.